This entry lists 3 T cell receptor beta chains sequenced from one sample in a study of T-cell reconstitution after alpha-beta-depleted transplantation in children. Unique molecular identifiers were incorporated during preparation of the TCRbeta library. TCRdb independently ran MiXCR on the PCR reads; one entry per CDR3 protein. Here the sample spans hundreds of thousands of distinct CDR3 sequences, 13% being singletons. Sample: PBMCs, taken before TCRalphabeta/CD19-depleted stem cell transplant. The receptors were gathered from a girl aged 2-15 years with congenital amegakaryocytic thrombocytopenia, due to receive a stem cell transplant.

This clonotype has at least ten counts. The chain uses TRBV29-1 and TRBJ1-3; D is undetermined. The CDR3 totals 14 residues. The germline CDR1 and CDR2 sequences are SQVTM and ANQGSEA. Deletions cut 0 bases from V and 2 bases from J, with 8 bases between. The CDR3 region is CSVEDIQAGNTIYF. In DNA form, the CDR3 reads TGCAGCGTTGAAGATATCCAGGCTGGAAACACCATATATTTT. The complete variable domain, with remaining parts taken from reference TRBV29-1 and TRBJ1-3, reads SAVISQKPSRDICQRGTSLTIQCQVDSQVTMMFWYRQQPGQSLTLIATANQGSEATYESGFVIDKFPISRPNLTFSTLTVSNMSPEDSSIYLCSVEDIQAGNTIYFGEGSWLTVV.

V gene TRBV20-1 combines with J gene TRBJ1-4; tentatively, D is TRBD1 (6 bases). The germline V gene encodes CDR1 DFQATT and CDR2 SNEGSKA (reference sequence). This CDR3 region has 13 residues. Between the trimmed V and J ends, which lost 2 bases and 8 bases, there was a span of 12 bases. This chain's CDR3 is CSARRQAREKLFF. The CDR3 DNA reads TGCAGTGCTAGACGACAGGCCCGAGAAAAACTGTTTTTT.

The sample holds many counts of this clonotype. The genes are TRBV20-1 and TRBJ1-2, with TRBD1 as a possible D gene (5 bases). Deletions cut 3 bases from V and 6 bases from J, with 17 bases between. CDR1 is DFQATT, CDR2 SNEGSKA, per germline (reference sequence). CDR3 size: 14 residues. The CDR3, as DNA: TGCAGTGCTAGTTTCCTCCAGGGCTCGAATGGCTACACCTTC. Protein product: CSASFLQGSNGYTF.